These 25 T cell receptor beta chains were all obtained from the same sample, sequenced in a study of CD8 T cells in Susac syndrome. Roughly 0.45 to 1 ug RNA was reverse transcribed with random hexamers. From the immunoSEQ multiplex PCR reads, TCRdb called clonotypes with MiXCR, one entry per CDR3 protein. This repertoire shows hundreds of thousands of distinct CDR3 sequences, approximately 89% found once; its top ten account for about 0.12%. The sample consisted of CD8+ T cells from PBMCs. These receptors originate from a human donor with multiple sclerosis.

V and J are TRBV4-1 and TRBJ1-3; no firm D call. The V and J ends lost 1 base and 4 bases respectively, with 11 bases between them. The germline CDR1 and CDR2 sequences are MGHRA and YSYEKL. CDR3 length: 15 residues. CDR3 amino acids: CASSQVGAGGNTIYF. In DNA form, the CDR3 reads TGCGCCAGCAGCCAAGTAGGTGCGGGGGGAAACACCATATATTTT.

This clonotype was seen only a few times. The CDR3 DNA is TGTGCCTGTGCACTAGCGGCTTACGAGCAGTACTTC. Translation gives CACALAAYEQYF. The chain carries TRBV11-2 and TRBJ2-7; TRBD2 matches at 8 bases. Germline CDR1 SGHAT, CDR2 FQNNGV. This CDR3 has 12 residues. Trimming at V came to 11 bases and at J to 4 bases, leaving 7 bases not matched to a gene.

V usage is TRBV27 and J usage is TRBJ2-3; 14 positions agree with TRBD2. Germline V gene sequence: CDR1 MNHEY, CDR2 SMNVEV (reference sequence). The junction had 5 bases not matched to a gene; V was cut back by 5 bases and J by 7 bases. The CDR3 spans 15 residues. CDR3 sequence reads: CASSDGTSGSYTQYF. CDR3 nucleotides: TGTGCCAGCAGTGACGGGACTAGCGGGAGTTATACGCAGTATTTT.

The chain combines TRBV12-5 with TRBJ2-1; no reliable D call. CDR1 LGHNT and CDR2 FRNRAP come from the germline V gene. V was trimmed by 0 bases and J by 10 bases, leaving 7 bases between them. This CDR3 region has 12 residues. As DNA, the CDR3 is TGTGCTAGTGGTTTGGTAGTACACGAGCAGTTCTTC. Translated: CASGLVVHEQFF. Combining the CDR3 with reference TRBV12-5 and TRBJ2-1 gives the whole variable domain DARVTQTPRHKVTEMGQEVTMRCQPILGHNTVFWYRQTMMQGLELLAYFRNRAPLDDSGMPKDRFSAEMPDATLATLKIQPSEPRDSAVYFCASGLVVHEQFFGPGTRLTVL.

The rearrangement links TRBV2 to TRBJ2-7; 10 positions match TRBD1. The CDR3 contains 15 residues. V shed 6 bases, J shed 4 bases, and the junction held 9 bases outside the gene matches. In germline, CDR1 is SNHLY, CDR2 FYNNEI. Here the CDR3 DNA reads TGTGCCAGCAGCATTGGACAGGGGGTTGGGTACGAGCAGTACTTC. This sequence encodes CASSIGQGVGYEQYF.

The chain combines TRBV27 with TRBJ2-7; 7 bases map to TRBD2. CDR3 length: 15 residues. The V and J ends lost 2 bases and 4 bases, in that order; junction bases with no gene match: 8. Germline values: CDR1 MNHEY, CDR2 SMNVEV (reference sequence). The CDR3 loop reads CASSLVGRGLYEQYF. CDR3 bases: TGTGCCAGCAGTTTAGTGGGGAGGGGACTGTACGAGCAGTACTTC.

The chain couples TRBV14 to TRBJ1-2, with 8 bases lining up with TRBD1. V was pared by 3 bases and J by 0 bases, with 0 bases of the junction left unmatched. The CDR3 has 14 residues. The germline gives CDR1 SGHDN, CDR2 FVKESK. The CDR3 reads CASSQTGANYGYTF. CDR3 nucleotides: TGTGCCAGCAGCCAGACAGGGGCTAACTATGGCTACACCTTC.

This clonotype has a handful of counts. The chain uses TRBV5-1 and TRBJ2-5, with 14 bases aligning to TRBD2. The CDR3 is made up of 17 amino acids. CDR1 is SGHRS and CDR2 is YFSETQ in the germline V gene. Trimming cost V 3 bases and J 0 bases; bases outside gene matches: 4. The CDR3 coding sequence is TGCGCCAGCAGCTCGGGACTAGCGGGAGTCCACCAAGAGACCCAGTACTTC. Translation gives CASSSGLAGVHQETQYF.

CDR3 bases: TGTGCCAGCAGTTTGGCGGCAGGGCCGAACACTGAAGCTTTCTTT. Its protein is CASSLAAGPNTEAFF. The gene calls are TRBV27 and TRBJ1-1, with a tentative D call TRBD1 (5 bases). Per germline, CDR1 MNHEY and CDR2 SMNVEV (reference sequence). The CDR3 is 15 residues long. Trimming removed 3 bases at V and 1 base at J, with 12 bases between.

This chain joins TRBV4-2 and TRBJ2-1; D is undetermined. Germline V gives CDR1 LGHNA, CDR2 YNFKEQ. The CDR3 loop spans 13 amino acids. The V end was cut by 0 bases, the J end by 10 bases, with 10 bases between. The CDR3 nucleotides read TGTGCCAGCAGCCAAGAGTCAGTTCAAGAGCAGTTCTTC. It is translated as CASSQESVQEQFF.

V gene TRBV19 combines with J gene TRBJ2-3, with D hard to call. V lost 6 bases, J lost 2 bases, and 15 bases lay in between. The length of the CDR3 is 15 residues. Germline CDR1 is LNHDA and CDR2 is SQIVND (reference sequence). The CDR3 loop reads CASSFSATSTDTQYF. Written as DNA, the CDR3 is TGTGCCAGTAGCTTTTCAGCGACCTCCACAGATACGCAGTATTTT.

V and J are TRBV12-3 or TRBV12-4 and TRBJ1-1; D might be TRBD1 (5 bases). V shed 5 bases and J shed 1 base, with 11 bases lying between them. The CDR3 totals 14 residues. The CDR3, as DNA: TGTGCCAGCAGTCGAGGGGTCAGGAACACTGAAGCTTTCTTT. Protein product: CASSRGVRNTEAFF.

The chain joins TRBV30 to TRBJ2-5, with a tentative D call TRBD1 (6 bases). Germline-derived CDR1 and CDR2 are GTSNPN and SVGIG (reference sequence). The CDR3 sequence is 13 residues long. The ends were cut back, 5 bases at V and 4 bases at J, with 14 bases in the middle. CDR3 region: CAWVSGQRETQYF. The CDR3 coding sequence is TGTGCCTGGGTGTCCGGACAGAGAGAGACCCAGTACTTC.

In its sample, this clonotype was seen once. The chain links TRBV5-5 to TRBJ1-2; D is uncertain. This CDR3 region has 11 residues. Trimming shortened V by 0 bases and J by 10 bases, and 7 bases separated the two germline ends. CDR1 is SGHKS and CDR2 is YYEKEE in the germline V gene (reference sequence). The CDR3 protein is CASSLAGYYTF. CDR3 coding DNA: TGTGCCAGCAGCTTGGCCGGCTACTACACCTTC.

This sequence joins TRBV5-1 and TRBJ1-1; D gene unclear. V was cut by 4 bases and J by 0 bases, with 13 bases left in between. CDR1 SGHRS and CDR2 YFSETQ come from the germline V gene. The CDR3 is 15 amino acids. CDR3 sequence (DNA): TGCGCCAGCAGCGACTCACAGAGATTGAACACTGAAGCTTTCTTT. Translation: CASSDSQRLNTEAFF.

The J gene is TRBJ1-6, the V gene TRBV12-3 or TRBV12-4; D not certain. Trimming took off 3 bases at V and 8 bases at J, with 14 bases between the two ends. The CDR3 runs 15 residues. The CDR3 loop is CASSFAPWAHSPLHF. CDR3 DNA sequence: TGTGCCAGCAGTTTTGCACCCTGGGCTCATTCACCCCTCCACTTT.

CDR3 sequence reads: CASSTTAYEQYF. CDR3 DNA: TGTGCCAGCAGTACAACGGCCTACGAGCAGTACTTC. This sequence joins TRBV6-1 and TRBJ2-7, with unresolved D. Germline V gene lookup returns CDR1 MNHNS and CDR2 SASEGT. CDR3 length: 12 amino acids. V was trimmed by 5 bases and J by 2 bases, leaving 7 bases between them.

V usage is TRBV2 and J usage is TRBJ2-1; a possible D gene is TRBD2 (5 bases). The CDR3 has 13 residues. Trimming pared 6 bases from V and 8 bases from J, leaving 14 bases between. CDR1 and CDR2 (germline): SNHLY, FYNNEI. The CDR3 DNA is TGTGCCAGCAGGACCTCTAGCACACATGAGCAGTTCTTC. Its protein product is CASRTSSTHEQFF.

The chain has TRBV27 and TRBJ2-2; D might be TRBD2 (5 bases). The germline V and J ends were trimmed by 6 bases and 3 bases, with 17 bases remaining between them. Germline V gene lookup returns CDR1 MNHEY and CDR2 SMNVEV (reference sequence). This CDR3 comprises 16 residues. CDR3 nucleotides: TGTGCCAGCAGCTATTTACTAGTGGAGGACACCGGGGAGCTGTTTTTT. This codes for CASSYLLVEDTGELFF.

Comments on this clonotype: Mismatch with germline at one junction end may stem from a read error. The chain uses TRBV7-9 and TRBJ1-2, with D possibly matching TRBD1 (6 bases). The germline gives CDR1 SEHNR, CDR2 FQNEAQ (reference sequence). CDR3 length: 13 amino acids. The CDR3 loop is CASSPGGAYGHTF. The CDR3 DNA follows: TGTGCCAGCAGCCCCGGGGGGGCCTATGGCCACACCTTC. The whole variable domain, filled in from reference TRBV7-9 and TRBJ1-2, reads DTGVSQNPRHKITKRGQNVTFRCDPISEHNRLYWYRQTLGQGPEFLTYFQNEAQLEKSRLLSDRFSAERPKGSFSTLEIQRTEQGDSAMYLCASSPGGAYGHTFGSGTRLTVV.

The chain employs TRBV14 and TRBJ2-5; D unresolved. The CDR3 sequence is 13 residues long. With 4 bases removed from V and 5 bases from J, the gap between germline ends came to 11 bases. In germline, CDR1 is SGHDN, CDR2 FVKESK. The chain's CDR3 is CASSRLGAETQYF. The CDR3 region has the DNA TGTGCCAGCAGCCGGTTGGGCGCGGAGACCCAGTACTTC.

This clonotype occurred once. This chain uses TRBV12-5 with TRBJ2-7; unclear D gene. Trimming pared 6 bases from V and 2 bases from J, leaving 8 bases between. Germline values: CDR1 LGHNT, CDR2 FRNRAP. The CDR3 loop spans 12 amino acids. DNA of the CDR3: TGTGCTAGTGGACTGACAACCTACGAGCAGTACTTC. Protein product: CASGLTTYEQYF. The complete variable domain, with remaining parts taken from reference TRBV12-5 and TRBJ2-7, reads DARVTQTPRHKVTEMGQEVTMRCQPILGHNTVFWYRQTMMQGLELLAYFRNRAPLDDSGMPKDRFSAEMPDATLATLKIQPSEPRDSAVYFCASGLTTYEQYFGPGTRLTVT.

The CDR3 DNA sequence: TGTGCCAGCAGCTATTGGACAGGAACCACAGATACGCAGTATTTT. Translated, it gives CASSYWTGTTDTQYF. The V and J genes are TRBV14 and TRBJ2-3; 7 nucleotides agree with TRBD1. In germline, CDR1 is SGHDN, CDR2 FVKESK. CDR3 size: 15 residues. V lost 5 bases, J lost 2 bases, and 7 bases stayed unmatched. Together with reference TRBV14 and TRBJ2-3, the CDR3 gives the full variable domain: EAGVTQFPSHSVIEKGQTVTLRCDPISGHDNLYWYRRVMGKEIKFLLHFVKESKQDESGMPNNRFLAERTGGTYSTLKVQPAELEDSGVYFCASSYWTGTTDTQYFGPGTRLTVL.

The V call is TRBV15, the J call TRBJ1-5; 7 positions match TRBD1. CDR3 length equals 19 residues. The germline gives CDR1 LNHNV, CDR2 YYDKDF (reference sequence). Trimming at V came to 0 bases and at J to 5 bases, leaving 16 bases not matched to a gene. The CDR3 reads CATSRDGTEMDLLDQPQHF. The CDR3 DNA follows: TGTGCCACCAGCAGAGATGGGACAGAGATGGATCTTCTGGATCAGCCCCAGCATTTT.

The chain couples TRBV7-8 to TRBJ1-1; D not certain. Germline V gene sequence: CDR1 SGHVS, CDR2 FQNEAQ. Trimming took off 5 bases at V and 7 bases at J, with 20 bases between the two ends. The CDR3 spans 15 residues. The CDR3 DNA sequence: TGTGCCAGCAGCAAGCCAGAGAGCCCTACAATTGAAGCTTTCTTT. Translated, it gives CASSKPESPTIEAFF.